The entry that follows covers one T cell receptor beta chain sequence. Measured with immunoSEQ multiplex PCR; TCRdb has only the in-frame clones, and not every one. This table holds 90,000 or so clones, roughly nine tenths found once. This record comes from a study of OX40 agonist ivuxolimab in advanced cancers. Losses at the gene ends were 5 bases for V and 4 bases for J; bases not matched to a gene: 3. Per the germline V gene, CDR1 is SGHVS and CDR2 is FNYEAQ. The CDR3 is 13 residues long. The TCR sequence derives from an adult with an advanced solid tumor such as melanoma, head and neck, liver or kidney cancer. Source: CD4+ or CD8+ T cells sorted from blood, taken in a trial of the OX40 agonist ivuxolimab. This chain joins TRBV7-6 and TRBJ2-7, with 9 bases matching TRBD1. The CDR3 region has the DNA TGTGCCAGCAGCGGGGGACAGGGTTACGAGCAGTACTTC. It encodes CASSGGQGYEQYF.